This TCR beta chain was found in a study of blood T cell repertoires in COVID-19. Across the study: Samples representing acute and convalescent COVID-19 were sourced from the United States, Italy and Spain.

This CDR3 contains 14 residues. The V end lost 5 bases, the J end lost 5 bases, and 13 bases lay between the germline ends. Germline V gene sequence: CDR1 SGHAT, CDR2 FQNNGV. Original analysis: The authors estimated nucleated cell counts from reference gene primer amplification. Profiling relied on immunoSEQ multiplex PCR, and the TCRdb table lists in-frame clones only, not all of them. V, J and clone size reflect that table, while D and trimming were determined from the DNA. The top ten hold about 31% of the sample, which has 150,000 to 180,000 clones, about 79% seen once. The receptor's source is a woman aged 55 to 70 with acute or convalescent COVID-19. The specimen was peripheral blood. The chain links TRBV11-2 to TRBJ2-1, with a possible D match to TRBD1 (5 bases). In nucleotides, the CDR3 is TGTGCCAGCAGCGCGCCGACAGACAACAATGAGCAGTTCTTC. Protein: CASSAPTDNNEQFF.